The next 28 T cell receptor beta chains were all read from a single sample in a study of regulatory T cells in long-lasting Graves disease. According to the study, TCR beta libraries were built with iRepertoire HTBI primers and CDR3-region Arm-PCR. In TCRdb, the multiplex PCR reads were re-called with MiXCR into one record per CDR3 protein. The table has fewer than 550,000 distinct CDR3 sequences, around a fifth seen once; the top ten hold around 7%. Described time point: persistent/refractory GD, antithyroid drugs over 5 years with positive TRAb. Researchers made the TCR library from RNA that was extracted from PBMCs. Sequencing used peripheral blood mononuclear cells (PBMCs), obtained when the disease was refractory, from a patient treated with antithyroid drugs. Receptors were obtained from a female donor with Graves disease.

This rearrangement joins TRBV9 to TRBJ2-1, with D possibly matching TRBD1 (5 bases). The CDR3 loop spans 14 amino acids. V was clipped by 0 bases and J by 4 bases, with 8 bases between them. In germline, CDR1 is SGDLS, CDR2 YYNGEE. CDR3 sequence: CASSVVTVYNEQFF. In nucleotides, the CDR3 is TGTGCCAGCAGCGTAGTGACAGTTTACAATGAGCAGTTCTTC.

This clonotype occurred a few times. The chain carries TRBV7-8 and TRBJ1-5; D gene ambiguous. The ends were cut back, 5 bases at V and 7 bases at J, with 21 bases in the middle. Germline V gene sequence: CDR1 SGHVS, CDR2 FQNEAQ. This CDR3 spans 16 amino acids. CDR3 coding DNA: TGTGCCAGCAGCGCCAGACTGGGAACCTTAAGGCAGCCCCAGCATTTT. It specifies CASSARLGTLRQPQHF.

The chain carries TRBV5-1 and TRBJ2-7; 8 bases fit TRBD1. The germline gives CDR1 SGHRS, CDR2 YFSETQ. The CDR3 length is 15 residues. V was pared by 4 bases and J by 2 bases, with 8 bases of the junction left unmatched. CDR3: CASSPWAGGPYEQYF. The CDR3 DNA follows: TGCGCCAGCAGCCCCTGGGCAGGGGGCCCCTACGAGCAGTACTTC. Full variable domain (outside the CDR3, taken from reference TRBV5-1 and TRBJ2-7): KAGVTQTPRYLIKTRGQQVTLSCSPISGHRSVSWYQQTPGQGLQFLFEYFSETQRNKGNFPGRFSGRQFSNSRSEMNVSTLELGDSALYLCASSPWAGGPYEQYFGPGTRLTVT.

The table lists this clonotype with many counts. V gene TRBV6-2 or TRBV6-3 combines with J gene TRBJ1-4; unclear D gene. V gave up 4 bases and J gave up 3 bases, with 15 bases separating them. Germline lookup yields CDR1 MNHEY and CDR2 SVGEGT. The CDR3 extends over 16 amino acids. This CDR3 is CASSSYHALPNEKLFF. The CDR3 DNA follows: TGTGCCAGCAGTTCCTATCACGCTTTACCTAATGAAAAACTGTTTTTT.

This clonotype was found a few times. The rearrangement links TRBV19 to TRBJ1-4, with a possible D match to TRBD1 (6 bases). The V gene's germline CDR1 is LNHDA and CDR2 SQIVND (reference sequence). Trimming removed 7 bases at V and 8 bases at J, with 14 bases between. The CDR3 sequence is 13 residues long. CDR3 in DNA: TGTGCCAGTATTAACAGGGAGGGCGAAAAACTGTTTTTT. It translates to CASINREGEKLFF.

This clonotype was detected a few times. This sequence joins TRBV4-2 and TRBJ2-5, with TRBD2 as a possible D gene (5 bases). Trimming removed 0 bases from V and 5 bases from J, with 13 bases in between. The germline V gene encodes CDR1 LGHNA and CDR2 YNFKEQ. The CDR3 is 15 residues long. CDR3 in DNA: TGTGCCAGCAGCCAAGAGCTAGCAGGCGAGGAGACCCAGTACTTC. This encodes CASSQELAGEETQYF.

This clonotype came up many times. The rearrangement links TRBV12-3 or TRBV12-4 to TRBJ2-7; the D gene could be TRBD1 or TRBD2 (5 bases each). Trimming removed 7 bases from V and 2 bases from J, with 15 bases in between. There are 14 residues in the CDR3. The CDR3 region is CASTLWGTAYEQYF. In DNA, the CDR3 is TGTGCCAGCACCCTTTGGGGGACGGCCTACGAGCAGTACTTC.

A single count supports this clonotype. The chain has TRBV4-1 and TRBJ2-7; the D is unclear. CDR3 length: 15 residues. From germline, CDR1 is MGHRA and CDR2 YSYEKL. V was trimmed by 4 bases and J by 3 bases, leaving 16 bases between them. CDR3 coding DNA: TGCGCCAGCAGCCCGCTACAAGGGTCCCTCTACGAGCAGTACTTC. This gives the protein CASSPLQGSLYEQYF.

This clonotype was seen more than once but under ten times. The CDR3 loop reads CASSLPGQAGGYTF. The DNA of the CDR3 is TGTGCCAGCAGCCTCCCGGGACAGGCTGGGGGCTACACCTTC. V usage is TRBV9 and J usage is TRBJ1-2; 8 nucleotides line up with TRBD1. This CDR3 has 14 residues. Germline loops: CDR1 SGDLS, CDR2 YYNGEE. Losses at the gene ends were 4 bases for V and 8 bases for J; bases not matched to a gene: 10.

In this sample, this clonotype turned up a few times. The CDR3 sequence is CASSHLGQGAQTQYF. The CDR3 coding sequence is TGTGCCAGCAGCCATTTAGGACAGGGAGCGCAGACCCAGTACTTC. The chain uses TRBV5-4 and TRBJ2-5; TRBD1 matches at 8 bases. V lost 4 bases and J lost 6; bases outside the gene matches: 11. The CDR3 runs 15 residues. Looked up from germline, CDR1 is SGHNT and CDR2 is YYREEE (reference sequence).

CDR3 sequence (DNA): TGTGCCAGCAACCTCGGGGGGGTGGGCACCGGGGAGCTGTTTTTT. As protein: CASNLGGVGTGELFF. This chain uses TRBV2 with TRBJ2-2; 8 nucleotides match TRBD2. The CDR3 contains 15 residues. Germline V gene lookup returns CDR1 SNHLY and CDR2 FYNNEI. Trimming took 7 bases from V and 4 from J; bases not matched to a gene: 8.

The chain recombines TRBV24-1 with TRBJ1-5; possibly TRBD1 for D (6 bases). CDR3 length equals 13 residues. Trimming removed 4 bases from V and 5 bases from J, with 8 bases in between. Germline lookup yields CDR1 KGHDR and CDR2 SFDVKD. The CDR3 here is CATSEPGDQPQHF. The CDR3 bases are TGTGCCACCAGTGAACCAGGGGATCAGCCCCAGCATTTT.

This clonotype appeared many times. The V call is TRBV7-2, the J call TRBJ2-7; 7 bases agree with TRBD2. Germline V gene sequence: CDR1 SGHTA, CDR2 FQGNSA. The trim removed 5 bases at V and 4 bases at J, leaving 14 bases unmatched. This CDR3 has 16 residues. The CDR3 coding sequence is TGTGCCAGCAGCCCCAGGGCTAGCGGCCCAAAATACGAGCAGTACTTC. Its protein product is CASSPRASGPKYEQYF.

This clonotype occurred a few times. Here the CDR3 reads CASSLGDWGSGLEAFF. The CDR3, as DNA: TGTGCCAGCAGCTTAGGGGACTGGGGGTCGGGGCTTGAAGCTTTCTTT. The chain employs TRBV7-6 and TRBJ1-1, with D tentatively TRBD1 (5 bases). The CDR3 has 16 amino acids. CDR1 and CDR2 (germline): SGHVS, FNYEAQ. V lost 1 base and J 7 bases, leaving 19 bases between the germline ends.

This clonotype was observed a few times. This chain joins TRBV4-1 and TRBJ2-7, with D hard to call. The V end was cut by 0 bases, the J end by 2 bases, with 8 bases between. The germline V gene has CDR1 MGHRA and CDR2 YSYEKL. The CDR3 runs to 14 residues. CDR3 DNA sequence: TGCGCCAGCAGCCAAGAGCTCACTACCTACGAGCAGTACTTC. Its protein is CASSQELTTYEQYF.

This clonotype came up once. One end of the junction does not line up with germline, which may come from a read error. The rearrangement joins TRBV9 to TRBJ1-1; no clear D. This CDR3 region has 13 residues. Per the germline V gene, CDR1 is SGDLS and CDR2 is YYNGEE. In DNA form, the CDR3 reads TGTGTCAGCAGCGTAGGAGGGAACACTGAAGCTTTCTTT. Protein sequence: CVSSVGGNTEAFF.

The sample holds many counts of this clonotype. The V and J genes are TRBV7-2 and TRBJ2-5; 8 bases are a match to TRBD2. The CDR3 extends over 15 amino acids. V shed 5 bases, J shed 6 bases, and the junction held 11 bases outside the gene matches. Germline CDR1 reads SGHTA; CDR2 reads FQGNSA. The CDR3 sequence: CASSQLGGGGKTQYF. In nucleotides, the CDR3 is TGTGCCAGCAGCCAACTCGGGGGGGGCGGGAAGACCCAGTACTTC.

About this clonotype: Just one base apart from a much larger clone, this may be a read error. The rearrangement joins TRBV11-2 to TRBJ2-2, with D perhaps TRBD2 (5 bases). Looked up from germline, CDR1 is SGHAT and CDR2 is FQNNGV. The CDR3 runs to 14 residues. The CDR3 nucleotides are TGTGTCAGCTCCCGAGGACTGGACACCGGGGAGCTGTTTTTT. This sequence encodes CVSSRGLDTGELFF.

This clonotype was recorded at least ten times. The chain recombines TRBV7-2 with TRBJ2-5, with 14 bases that match TRBD2. CDR1 is SGHTA and CDR2 is FQGNSA in the germline V gene. The CDR3 extends over 15 amino acids. Trimming cost V 5 bases and J 5 bases; bases outside gene matches: 4. The CDR3: CASSATSGRAETQYF. The CDR3 nucleotides are TGTGCCAGCAGCGCGACTAGCGGGAGGGCGGAGACCCAGTACTTC. Drawing the rest from reference TRBV7-2 and TRBJ2-5, the complete variable domain is GAGVSQSPSNKVTEKGKDVELRCDPISGHTALYWYRQSLGQGLEFLIYFQGNSAPDKSGLPSDRFSAERTGGSVSTLTIQRTQQEDSAVYLCASSATSGRAETQYFGPGTRLLVL.

Written as DNA, the CDR3 is TGTGCCAGCAGCGGCGGGACAGGGGCAACTAATGAAAAACTGTTTTTT. Its translation is CASSGGTGATNEKLFF. The genes are TRBV7-9 and TRBJ1-4; 10 bases line up with TRBD1. The CDR3 has 16 residues. With V trimmed by 5 bases and J by 0 bases, 3 bases remained unmatched. CDR1 and CDR2 from the germline V gene are SEHNR and FQNEAQ (reference sequence).

Many counts were recorded for this clonotype. The chain uses TRBV28 and TRBJ1-1; tentative D call: TRBD1 (5 bases). V lost 3 bases, J lost 7 bases, and 9 bases lay in between. CDR1 and CDR2 from the germline V gene are MDHEN and SYDVKM. The CDR3 is 12 residues long. The chain's CDR3 is CASSFGDYEAFF. CDR3 in DNA: TGTGCCAGCAGTTTTGGGGACTATGAAGCTTTCTTT.

Ten or more counts support this clonotype. The chain has TRBV12-3 or TRBV12-4 and TRBJ1-5, with D possibly being TRBD1 (6 bases). V was clipped by 5 bases and J by 7 bases, with 18 bases between them. The CDR3 is 15 amino acids. The CDR3, as DNA: TGTGCCAGCAGTAAGTCAGGGGATTCGCGGCAGCCCCAGCATTTT. Encoded protein: CASSKSGDSRQPQHF.

This clonotype has at least ten counts. The chain links TRBV2 to TRBJ1-6, with unresolved D. The ends were cut back, 2 bases at V and 7 bases at J, with 15 bases in the middle. This CDR3 is built from 16 residues. Germline assignment: CDR1 SNHLY and CDR2 FYNNEI. The CDR3 reads CASSEKGVRSNSPLHF. The CDR3 region has the DNA TGTGCCAGCAGTGAAAAGGGAGTTCGTTCGAATTCACCCCTCCACTTT.

The J gene is TRBJ2-5, the V gene TRBV27, with no clear D. CDR3 size: 14 residues. With 1 base removed from V and 1 base from J, the gap between germline ends came to 7 bases. CDR1 and CDR2 (germline): MNHEY, SMNVEV (reference sequence). In DNA form, the CDR3 reads TGTGCCAGCAGTTTATGGGGATCCCAAGAGACCCAGTACTTC. Amino acid sequence: CASSLWGSQETQYF.

The chain carries TRBV5-4 and TRBJ2-2; possible D gene TRBD1, 6 bases. The CDR3 is 15 residues long. Looked up from germline, CDR1 is SGHNT and CDR2 is YYREEE (reference sequence). Between the trimmed V and J ends, which lost 3 bases and 6 bases, there was a span of 15 bases. The CDR3 loop reads CASSSGTLIPGELFF. CDR3 sequence (DNA): TGTGCCAGCAGCTCCGGGACATTAATTCCCGGGGAGCTGTTTTTT.

This clonotype occurred many times. The rearrangement uses TRBV7-9 and TRBJ2-5, with D unresolved. Germline assignment: CDR1 SEHNR and CDR2 FQNEAQ (reference sequence). CDR3 length: 14 amino acids. The V end was cut by 5 bases, the J end by 4 bases, with 14 bases between. CDR3 residues: CASSTPDSPETQYF. In nucleotides, the CDR3 is TGTGCCAGCAGCACCCCCGACTCTCCAGAGACCCAGTACTTC.

This clonotype was counted at least ten times. The chain links TRBV3-1 to TRBJ2-2, with D unclear. CDR1 and CDR2 from the germline V gene are LGHDT and YNNKEL (reference sequence). Between the trimmed V and J ends, which lost 1 base and 7 bases, there was a span of 4 bases. The CDR3 is 12 residues long. As DNA, the CDR3 is TGTGCCAGCAGCCAAGTTCGCGGGGAGCTGTTTTTT. Translating it yields CASSQVRGELFF.

The chain uses TRBV5-1 and TRBJ1-1; D is ambiguous. CDR1 and CDR2 (germline): SGHRS, YFSETQ. Trimming left V 0 bases short and J 4 bases short, with 16 bases between. The CDR3 is made up of 16 amino acids. In DNA, the CDR3 is TGCGCCAGCAGCTTGGACGGGATCTGGGGAGCCACTGAAGCTTTCTTT. This gives the protein CASSLDGIWGATEAFF.